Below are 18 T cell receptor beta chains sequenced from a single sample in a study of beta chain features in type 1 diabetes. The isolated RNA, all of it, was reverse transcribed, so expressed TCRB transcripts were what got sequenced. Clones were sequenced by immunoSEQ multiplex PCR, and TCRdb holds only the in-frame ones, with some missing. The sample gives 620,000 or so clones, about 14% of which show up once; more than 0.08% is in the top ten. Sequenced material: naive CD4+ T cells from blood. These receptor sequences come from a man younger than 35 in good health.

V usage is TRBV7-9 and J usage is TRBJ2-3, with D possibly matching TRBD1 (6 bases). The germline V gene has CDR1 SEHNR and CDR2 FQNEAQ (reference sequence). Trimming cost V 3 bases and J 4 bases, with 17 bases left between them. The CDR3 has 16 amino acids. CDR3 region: CASSFLGHTGPDTQYF. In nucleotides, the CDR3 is TGTGCCAGCAGCTTCTTGGGGCACACAGGGCCAGATACGCAGTATTTT.

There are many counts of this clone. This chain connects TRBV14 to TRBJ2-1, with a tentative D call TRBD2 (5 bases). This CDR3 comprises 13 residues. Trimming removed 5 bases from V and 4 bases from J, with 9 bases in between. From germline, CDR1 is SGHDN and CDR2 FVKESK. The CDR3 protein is CASSETGYNEQFF. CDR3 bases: TGTGCCAGCAGCGAGACGGGGTACAATGAGCAGTTCTTC.

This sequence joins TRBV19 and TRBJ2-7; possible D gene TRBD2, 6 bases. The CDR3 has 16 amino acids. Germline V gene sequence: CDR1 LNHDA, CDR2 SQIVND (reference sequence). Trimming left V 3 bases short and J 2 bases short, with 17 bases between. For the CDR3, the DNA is TGTGCCAGTAGTATGGAGGTTGTGGAGGGCCCCTACGAGCAGTACTTC. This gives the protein CASSMEVVEGPYEQYF.

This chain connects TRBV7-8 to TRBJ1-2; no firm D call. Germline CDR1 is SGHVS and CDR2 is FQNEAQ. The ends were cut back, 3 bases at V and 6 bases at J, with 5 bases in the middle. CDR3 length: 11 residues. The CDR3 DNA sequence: TGTGCCAGCAGCTTTGGGGATGGCTACACCTTC. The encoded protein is CASSFGDGYTF.

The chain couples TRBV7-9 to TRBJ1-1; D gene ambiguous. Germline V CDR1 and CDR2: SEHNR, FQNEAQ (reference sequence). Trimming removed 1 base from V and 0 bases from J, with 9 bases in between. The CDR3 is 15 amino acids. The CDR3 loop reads CASSLEATLNTEAFF. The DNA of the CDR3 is TGTGCCAGCAGCTTAGAGGCCACGCTGAACACTGAAGCTTTCTTT.

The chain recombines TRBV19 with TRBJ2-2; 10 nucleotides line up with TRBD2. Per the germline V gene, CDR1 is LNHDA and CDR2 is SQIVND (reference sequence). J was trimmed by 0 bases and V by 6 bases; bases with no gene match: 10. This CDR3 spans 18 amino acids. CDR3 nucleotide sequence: TGTGCCAGTAGACATCGGACTAGCGGAGCCACGAACACCGGGGAGCTGTTTTTT. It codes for CASRHRTSGATNTGELFF.

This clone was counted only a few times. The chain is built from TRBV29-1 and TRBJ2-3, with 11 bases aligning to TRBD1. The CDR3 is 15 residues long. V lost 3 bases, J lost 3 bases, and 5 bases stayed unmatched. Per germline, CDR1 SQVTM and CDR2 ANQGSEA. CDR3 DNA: TGCAGCGTTGATGGGACAGGGGGTGGGACAGATACGCAGTATTTT. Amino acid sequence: CSVDGTGGGTDTQYF.

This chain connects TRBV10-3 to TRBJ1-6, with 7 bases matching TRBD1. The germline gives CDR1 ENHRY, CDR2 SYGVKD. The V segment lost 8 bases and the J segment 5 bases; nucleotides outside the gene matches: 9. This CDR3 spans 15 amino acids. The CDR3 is CAIAEGQLDNSPLHF. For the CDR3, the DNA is TGTGCCATCGCAGAGGGACAGCTGGATAATTCACCCCTCCACTTT.

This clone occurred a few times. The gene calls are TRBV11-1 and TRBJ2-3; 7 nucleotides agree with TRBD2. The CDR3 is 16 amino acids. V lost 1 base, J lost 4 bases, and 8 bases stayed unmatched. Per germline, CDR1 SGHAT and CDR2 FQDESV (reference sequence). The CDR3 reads CASSLERPGGADTQYF. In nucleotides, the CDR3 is TGTGCCAGCAGCTTAGAGAGGCCGGGAGGCGCAGATACGCAGTATTTT.

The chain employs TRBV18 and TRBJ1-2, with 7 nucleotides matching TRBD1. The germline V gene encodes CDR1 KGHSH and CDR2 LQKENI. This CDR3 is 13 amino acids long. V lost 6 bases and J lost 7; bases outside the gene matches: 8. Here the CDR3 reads CASSADRAPGYTF. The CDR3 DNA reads TGTGCCAGCTCGGCCGACAGGGCCCCTGGCTACACCTTC.

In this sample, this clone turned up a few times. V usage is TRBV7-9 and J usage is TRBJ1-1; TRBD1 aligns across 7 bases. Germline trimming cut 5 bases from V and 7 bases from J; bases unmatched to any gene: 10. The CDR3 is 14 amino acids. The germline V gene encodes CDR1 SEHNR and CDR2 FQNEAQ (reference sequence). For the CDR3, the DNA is TGTGCCAGCAGCCTCCGCCGGGACAGTCGTGAAGCTTTCTTT. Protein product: CASSLRRDSREAFF.

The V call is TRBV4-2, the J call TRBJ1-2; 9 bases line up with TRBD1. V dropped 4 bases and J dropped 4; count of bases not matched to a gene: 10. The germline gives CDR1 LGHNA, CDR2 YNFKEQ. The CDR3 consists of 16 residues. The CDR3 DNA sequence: TGTGCCAGCAGCCCTGGGGGACAGGGCAAGGGCTATGGCTACACCTTC. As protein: CASSPGGQGKGYGYTF.

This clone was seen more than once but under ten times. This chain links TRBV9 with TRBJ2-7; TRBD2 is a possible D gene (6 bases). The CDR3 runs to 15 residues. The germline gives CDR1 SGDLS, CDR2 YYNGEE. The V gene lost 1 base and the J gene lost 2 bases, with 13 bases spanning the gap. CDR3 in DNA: TGTGCCAGCAGCGTACGTGTAGGGACTGCCTACGAGCAGTACTTC. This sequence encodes CASSVRVGTAYEQYF.

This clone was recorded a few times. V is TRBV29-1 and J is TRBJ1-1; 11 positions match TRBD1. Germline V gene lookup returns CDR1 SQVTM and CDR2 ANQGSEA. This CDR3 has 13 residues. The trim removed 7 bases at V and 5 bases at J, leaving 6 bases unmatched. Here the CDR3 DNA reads TGCAGCGCAGGACAGGGGGCAGGTACTGAAGCTTTCTTT. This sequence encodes CSAGQGAGTEAFF. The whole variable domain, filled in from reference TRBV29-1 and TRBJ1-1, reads SAVISQKPSRDICQRGTSLTIQCQVDSQVTMMFWYRQQPGQSLTLIATANQGSEATYESGFVIDKFPISRPNLTFSTLTVSNMSPEDSSIYLCSAGQGAGTEAFFGQGTRLTVV.

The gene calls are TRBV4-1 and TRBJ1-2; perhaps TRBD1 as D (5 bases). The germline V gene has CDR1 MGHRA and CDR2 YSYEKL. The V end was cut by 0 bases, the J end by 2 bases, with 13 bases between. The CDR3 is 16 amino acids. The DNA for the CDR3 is TGCGCCAGCAGCCAAGATCGGGGGTCGCGCAACTATGGCTACACCTTC. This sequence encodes CASSQDRGSRNYGYTF.

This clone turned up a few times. CDR3 bases: TGCAGCGTTGGTCAGCGCTTAAGCACAGATACGCAGTATTTT. Translation: CSVGQRLSTDTQYF. This sequence joins TRBV29-1 and TRBJ2-3; no reliable D call. The CDR3 has 14 residues. Deletions cut 4 bases from V and 0 bases from J, with 11 bases between. CDR1 SQVTM and CDR2 ANQGSEA come from the germline V gene.

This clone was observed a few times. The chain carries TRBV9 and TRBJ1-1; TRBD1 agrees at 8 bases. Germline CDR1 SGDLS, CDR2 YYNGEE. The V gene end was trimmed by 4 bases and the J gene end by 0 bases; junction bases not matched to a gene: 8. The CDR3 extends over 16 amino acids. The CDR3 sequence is CASSIAGTGLNTEAFF. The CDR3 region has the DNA TGTGCCAGCAGCATCGCCGGGACAGGTTTGAACACTGAAGCTTTCTTT. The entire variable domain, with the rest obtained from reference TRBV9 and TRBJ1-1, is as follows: DSGVTQTPKHLITATGQRVTLRCSPRSGDLSVYWYQQSLDQGLQFLIQYYNGEERAKGNILERFSAQQFPDLHSELNLSSLELGDSALYFCASSIAGTGLNTEAFFGQGTRLTVV.

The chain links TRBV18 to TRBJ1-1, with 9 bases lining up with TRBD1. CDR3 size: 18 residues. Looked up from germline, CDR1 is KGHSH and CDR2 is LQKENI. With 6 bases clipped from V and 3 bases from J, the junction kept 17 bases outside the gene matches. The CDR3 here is CASSETRDRVLSDTEAFF. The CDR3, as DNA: TGTGCCAGCTCCGAGACCCGGGACAGGGTATTATCGGACACTGAAGCTTTCTTT.